The T cell receptor beta chain described here comes from a study of T cells in Graves' hyperthyroidism and ophthalmopathy. Authors of the study amplified TCR beta CDR3 regions from RNA transcripts. A set of HTBI primers served as the primers for a first-round RT-PCR of the TCR CDR3. TCRdb fed the multiplex PCR reads into MiXCR, producing one record per CDR3 protein. The sample lists under 65,000 distinct CDR3 sequences; under 70% were seen once. A note on this clonotype: The antigen is undetermined.

Uncontrolled infections, other autoimmune diseases, pregnancy or lactation led to exclusion of patients. Each diagnosis drew on symptoms, thyroxine, TRAb, thyroid ultrasound and orbital computed tomography findings. The study, taken as a whole, reports: Blood also carried most thyroid clonotypes expanded above 0.001.

With V trimmed by 3 bases and J by 5 bases, 13 bases remained unmatched. Germline V gives CDR1 ENHRY, CDR2 SYGVKD. The CDR3 spans 17 residues. This clonotype was obtained from a woman aged 60-75 years with Graves' ophthalmopathy. V usage is TRBV10-3 and J usage is TRBJ2-5; 9 bases map to TRBD1. Sequenced input: blood. CDR3 nucleotides: TGTGCCATCAGTGACCACACAAACAGGGGGCTAGGGGAGACCCAGTACTTC. Translated, it gives CAISDHTNRGLGETQYF.